Presented here are 32 T cell receptor beta chains from one specimen sequenced in a study of cytomegalovirus exposure and HLA in healthy donors (dated by TCRdb to 2015 to 2018). Library generation was performed with the immunoSEQ multiplex PCR assay. A mixture of 60 forward primers for TCR Vbeta segments and 13 reverse primers for TCR Jbeta segments was used in the multiplex PCR. The immuneACCESS repertoire file appears here via TCRdb, limited to in-frame rearrangements. These files lack a portion of the clones; in checked studies, under half of the deficit traces to unresolved V genes, and the cause of the others is not known. The sample table gives some 51,000 clones. The ten largest clonotypes hold roughly 27% of the sample. Sequencing was done on a sample of PBMCs. Receptors were obtained from a man aged 40-50 years in good health and CMV-seropositive.

The rearrangement uses TRBV19 and TRBJ2-1, with D possibly being TRBD2 (5 bases). This CDR3 is 15 amino acids long. CDR1 LNHDA and CDR2 SQIVND come from the germline V gene (reference sequence). Deletions cut 0 bases from V and 2 bases from J, with 8 bases between. The CDR3 loop is CASSIEERTYNEQFF. CDR3 bases: TGTGCCAGTAGTATAGAGGAGCGGACCTACAATGAGCAGTTCTTC. The variable domain in full, completed from reference TRBV19 and TRBJ2-1, reads DGGITQSPKYLFRKEGQNVTLSCEQNLNHDAMYWYRQDPGQGLRLIYYSQIVNDFQKGDIAEGYSVSREKKESFPLTVTSAQKNPTAFYLCASSIEERTYNEQFFGPGTRLTVL.

The gene calls are TRBV29-1 and TRBJ1-3, with a tentative D call TRBD1 (5 bases). The V gene lost 4 bases and the J gene lost 2 bases, with 15 bases spanning the gap. The CDR3 spans 15 residues. Germline CDR1 and CDR2: SQVTM and ANQGSEA. Here the CDR3 reads CSVVWQGGTGNTIYF. The CDR3 nucleotides are TGCAGCGTTGTTTGGCAGGGCGGAACTGGAAACACCATATATTTT.

This chain uses TRBV12-5 with TRBJ2-5; tentative D call: TRBD2 (7 bases). Germline V gene sequence: CDR1 LGHNT, CDR2 FRNRAP. CDR3 length: 12 residues. V lost 5 bases to trimming and J lost 11 bases, with 15 bases between them. CDR3 protein: CASGEGEGEQYF. The CDR3, as DNA: TGTGCTAGTGGTGAAGGGGAGGGGGAGCAGTACTTC.

The V gene is TRBV9, the J gene TRBJ2-1; 9 bases agree with TRBD2. The CDR3 covers 16 residues. V lost 0 bases, J lost 0 bases, and 1 base stayed unmatched. Germline-derived CDR1 and CDR2 are SGDLS and YYNGEE. DNA for the CDR3: TGTGCCAGCAGCGTAGCGGGACTAGCCTCCTACAATGAGCAGTTCTTC. Its protein product is CASSVAGLASYNEQFF.

The chain links TRBV19 to TRBJ2-3; 13 bases map to TRBD2. Per the germline V gene, CDR1 is LNHDA and CDR2 is SQIVND (reference sequence). V lost 0 bases to trimming and J lost 6 bases; unmatched junction nucleotides: 6. The CDR3 length is 17 residues. CDR3 protein: CASSIDEGLAGRDTQYF. CDR3 nucleotide sequence: TGTGCCAGTAGTATAGATGAGGGACTAGCGGGGAGGGATACGCAGTATTTT.

The chain carries TRBV19 and TRBJ1-4; no reliable D call. CDR3 length equals 14 residues. Trimming left V 3 bases short and J 3 bases short, with 8 bases between. Germline V gives CDR1 LNHDA, CDR2 SQIVND (reference sequence). CDR3 nucleotide sequence: TGTGCCAGTAGTATCGCGCCGCCTAATGAAAAACTGTTTTTT. Translated, it gives CASSIAPPNEKLFF.

The rearrangement uses TRBV11-3 and TRBJ1-1, with D possibly matching TRBD1 (5 bases). The germline V and J ends were trimmed by 4 bases and 2 bases, with 8 bases remaining between them. Germline V CDR1 and CDR2: SGHNT, YENEEA. The CDR3 is 13 amino acids. CDR3 in amino acids: CASSSQGNTEAFF. The CDR3 nucleotides are TGTGCCAGCAGCTCTCAGGGCAACACTGAAGCTTTCTTT.

The V and J genes are TRBV30 and TRBJ2-5, with TRBD1 as a possible D gene (7 bases). Trimming shortened V by 5 bases and J by 2 bases, and 9 bases separated the two germline ends. CDR1 and CDR2 from the germline V gene are GTSNPN and SVGIG (reference sequence). This CDR3 has 12 amino acids. The CDR3 loop is CAWQGGQETQYF. CDR3 coding DNA: TGTGCCTGGCAGGGGGGACAAGAGACCCAGTACTTC.

The chain uses TRBV5-8 and TRBJ2-2; 14 bases map to TRBD2. This CDR3 is 18 amino acids long. With V trimmed by 4 bases and J by 1 base, 6 bases remained unmatched. Germline CDR1 and CDR2: SGHTS and YDEGEE. The CDR3 DNA is TGTGCCAGCAGCGCATCCGGGACTAGCGGGGGGAACACCGGGGAGCTGTTTTTT. Translation: CASSASGTSGGNTGELFF.

The chain uses TRBV19 and TRBJ2-2; the D gene is possibly TRBD1 (6 bases). CDR1 LNHDA and CDR2 SQIVND come from the germline V gene (reference sequence). This CDR3 has 14 amino acids. The V end was cut by 5 bases, the J end by 12 bases, with 19 bases between. CDR3 sequence reads: CASSPGQRLGKLFF. The CDR3 nucleotides are TGTGCCAGTAGTCCAGGACAGCGTCTGGGGAAGCTGTTTTTT. The complete variable domain, with remaining parts taken from reference TRBV19 and TRBJ2-2, reads DGGITQSPKYLFRKEGQNVTLSCEQNLNHDAMYWYRQDPGQGLRLIYYSQIVNDFQKGDIAEGYSVSREKKESFPLTVTSAQKNPTAFYLCASSPGQRLGKLFFGEGSRLTVL.

The rearrangement uses TRBV11-2 and TRBJ1-2; D is possibly TRBD1 (6 bases). V was shortened by 3 bases and J by 8 bases, with 13 bases between the two germline ends. Germline loops: CDR1 SGHAT, CDR2 FQNNGV. The CDR3 is made up of 13 amino acids. The CDR3 bases are TGTGCCAGCAGCTTCACAGGGACTAGGGGCTACACCTTC. It specifies CASSFTGTRGYTF. Filled out from reference TRBV11-2 and TRBJ1-2, the complete variable domain reads EAGVAQSPRYKIIEKRQSVAFWCNPISGHATLYWYQQILGQGPKLLIQFQNNGVVDDSQLPKDRFSAERLKGVDSTLKIQPAKLEDSAVYLCASSFTGTRGYTFGSGTRLTVV.

A note on this clone: The sample contains more than one DNA sequence encoding this CDR3. The J gene is TRBJ1-4, the V gene TRBV29-1; D is perhaps TRBD1 (5 bases). Germline lookup yields CDR1 SQVTM and CDR2 ANQGSEA. CDR3 length: 14 residues. V lost 3 bases to trimming and J lost 8 bases, with 16 bases between them. CDR3 protein: CSVEEGREGEKLFF. The CDR3 DNA is TGCAGCGTTGAGGAGGGCAGGGAGGGGGAAAAACTGTTTTTT.

The V and J genes are TRBV5-6 and TRBJ2-5; possible D gene TRBD2, 6 bases. Trimming took 0 bases from V and 4 from J, leaving 16 bases between them. Germline V gene sequence: CDR1 SGHDT, CDR2 YYEEEE. CDR3 length equals 16 residues. The CDR3 nucleotides are TGTGCCAGCAGCTTGGGACTAGTAAAATCGGCAGAGACCCAGTACTTC. It is translated as CASSLGLVKSAETQYF.

This chain connects TRBV7-9 to TRBJ2-5, with 11 bases lining up with TRBD2. The J call may be incorrect, as the DNA end agrees better with TRBJ2-7. Germline V CDR1 and CDR2: SEHNR, FQNEAQ (reference sequence). The CDR3 is 15 amino acids. The CDR3: CASSPGLAVSYEQYF. The CDR3, as DNA: TGTGCCAGCAGCCCGGGACTAGCGGTCTCCTACGAGCAGTACTTC.

V is TRBV10-1 and J is TRBJ2-5; 7 bases fit TRBD2. Germline values: CDR1 WNHNN, CDR2 SYGVQD (reference sequence). The V and J ends lost 3 bases and 2 bases, in that order; junction bases with no gene match: 6. This CDR3 contains 15 residues. The CDR3 sequence: CASSDGPSGQETQYF. For the CDR3, the DNA is TGCGCCAGCAGTGATGGTCCTAGCGGACAAGAGACCCAGTACTTC.

The chain uses TRBV9 and TRBJ2-2; TRBD1 might be the D (5 bases). This CDR3 is built from 16 residues. Per the germline V gene, CDR1 is SGDLS and CDR2 is YYNGEE. With 3 bases removed from V and 0 bases from J, the gap between germline ends came to 12 bases. CDR3 region: CASSALDSANTGELFF. The CDR3 DNA sequence: TGTGCCAGCAGCGCCCTCGACAGCGCGAACACCGGGGAGCTGTTTTTT.

The V gene is TRBV19, the J gene TRBJ1-2; no clear D gene. Trimming removed 3 bases at V and 0 bases at J, with 11 bases between. The CDR3 sequence is 15 residues long. Per the germline V gene, CDR1 is LNHDA and CDR2 is SQIVND (reference sequence). CDR3 sequence reads: CASSIAVGANYGYTF. The CDR3 region has the DNA TGTGCCAGTAGTATTGCGGTGGGAGCTAACTATGGCTACACCTTC.

CDR3 in amino acids: CASSPRDRDYEQYF. CDR3 nucleotide sequence: TGTGCCAGCAGCCCCCGGGACAGGGACTACGAGCAGTACTTC. This rearrangement joins TRBV11-1 to TRBJ2-7, with 9 bases that match TRBD1. CDR1 and CDR2 (germline): SGHAT, FQDESV (reference sequence). This CDR3 is 14 amino acids long. Trimming at V came to 5 bases and at J to 3 bases, leaving 5 bases not matched to a gene.

The chain couples TRBV19 to TRBJ1-1; 8 positions match TRBD1. This CDR3 is built from 15 residues. Germline lookup yields CDR1 LNHDA and CDR2 SQIVND (reference sequence). The trim removed 5 bases at V and 1 base at J, leaving 6 bases unmatched. CDR3 in DNA: TGTGCCAGTAGTGTTCAGGGGGCTGGGAACACTGAAGCTTTCTTT. It is translated as CASSVQGAGNTEAFF.

The genes are TRBV29-1 and TRBJ2-7, with 10 bases lining up with TRBD1. V lost 7 bases and J lost 4; bases outside the gene matches: 7. From germline, CDR1 is SQVTM and CDR2 ANQGSEA. This CDR3 contains 13 residues. The CDR3 nucleotides are TGCAGCGCACTGACAGGGGGCGCATACGAGCAGTACTTC. Translating it yields CSALTGGAYEQYF.

This chain joins TRBV14 and TRBJ1-1; TRBD1 might be the D (6 bases). With 2 bases removed from V and 1 base from J, the gap between germline ends came to 17 bases. The CDR3 totals 17 residues. CDR1 SGHDN and CDR2 FVKESK come from the germline V gene. The CDR3 DNA follows: TGTGCCAGCAGCCAACGCCTCCGGCTACAGGGGAACACTGAAGCTTTCTTT. Encoded protein: CASSQRLRLQGNTEAFF.

The chain joins TRBV7-2 to TRBJ2-7; TRBD1 agrees at 9 bases. The V gene end was trimmed by 3 bases and the J gene end by 4 bases; junction bases not matched to a gene: 7. Germline V gives CDR1 SGHTA, CDR2 FQGNSA. There are 15 residues in the CDR3. CDR3 DNA: TGTGCCAGCAGCTTGAACCGGGACAGGGTGTACGAGCAGTACTTC. Translated, it gives CASSLNRDRVYEQYF.

V usage is TRBV6-5 and J usage is TRBJ2-5; 10 bases fit TRBD1. Germline trimming cut 3 bases from V and 5 bases from J; bases unmatched to any gene: 6. This CDR3 is 15 amino acids long. Germline CDR1 is MNHEY and CDR2 is SVGAGI. The DNA for the CDR3 is TGTGCCAGCAGTTATGGGGGACAGGGGTGGGAGACCCAGTACTTC. This encodes CASSYGGQGWETQYF.

The rearrangement uses TRBV7-9 and TRBJ1-5; D uncertain. The CDR3 contains 12 residues. The V end was cut by 5 bases, the J end by 0 bases, with 2 bases between. Germline V gene lookup returns CDR1 SEHNR and CDR2 FQNEAQ (reference sequence). The DNA of the CDR3 is TGTGCCAGCAGCCTTAGCAATCAGCCCCAGCATTTT. It specifies CASSLSNQPQHF. The full variable domain, rest sourced from reference TRBV7-9 and TRBJ1-5, is DTGVSQNPRHKITKRGQNVTFRCDPISEHNRLYWYRQTLGQGPEFLTYFQNEAQLEKSRLLSDRFSAERPKGSFSTLEIQRTEQGDSAMYLCASSLSNQPQHFGDGTRLSIL.

The rearrangement links TRBV6-6 to TRBJ1-1; a weak D match, TRBD1 (6 bases). Trimming pared 1 base from V and 3 bases from J, leaving 15 bases between. The CDR3 totals 16 residues. Looked up from germline, CDR1 is MNHNY and CDR2 is SVGAGI (reference sequence). In DNA form, the CDR3 reads TGTGCCAGCAGTTACTACGCCCAGGGGTCGGACACTGAAGCTTTCTTT. Encoded protein: CASSYYAQGSDTEAFF.

The chain uses TRBV19 and TRBJ2-7, with D perhaps TRBD2 (6 bases). V was pared by 10 bases and J by 1 base, with 14 bases between. Germline V CDR1 and CDR2: LNHDA, SQIVND (reference sequence). CDR3 length: 13 residues. CDR3 coding DNA: TGTGCCACCTCCGCAGGGAGGTCCTACGAGCAGTACTTC. It is translated as CATSAGRSYEQYF.

The genes are TRBV27 and TRBJ2-7; TRBD2 might be the D (5 bases). The CDR3 spans 13 residues. From germline, CDR1 is MNHEY and CDR2 SMNVEV (reference sequence). Trimming shortened V by 7 bases and J by 3 bases, and 13 bases separated the two germline ends. CDR3 sequence reads: CASTPGRGYEQYF. CDR3 DNA: TGTGCCAGCACCCCCGGACGGGGCTACGAGCAGTACTTC.

This chain connects TRBV7-8 to TRBJ2-4; D remains unclear. V shed 1 base and J shed 6 bases, with 16 bases lying between them. The CDR3 is 16 amino acids. Germline V gene data show CDR1 as SGHVS and CDR2 as FQNEAQ. DNA of the CDR3: TGTGCCAGCAGCTTAGGGAGTCTGGCCCCCCGAAACATTCAGTACTTC. Its protein is CASSLGSLAPRNIQYF.

The CDR3 DNA sequence: TGTGCCAGCAGTTACTCGAGGGACAGCCAGCATTTT. Protein: CASSYSRDSQHF. V is TRBV6-6 and J is TRBJ1-5, with 7 positions matching TRBD1. Germline trimming cut 0 bases from V and 12 bases from J; bases unmatched to any gene: 2. The germline V gene encodes CDR1 MNHNY and CDR2 SVGAGI (reference sequence). The CDR3 contains 12 residues.

The J gene is TRBJ2-2, the V gene TRBV29-1; D remains ambiguous. The length of the CDR3 is 14 residues. Looked up from germline, CDR1 is SQVTM and CDR2 is ANQGSEA. V lost 2 bases to trimming and J lost 0 bases, with 7 bases between them. The CDR3 DNA reads as TGCAGCGTTGAAACCCTAGCGAACACCGGGGAGCTGTTTTTT. This gives the protein CSVETLANTGELFF.

The chain employs TRBV2 and TRBJ2-7, with D possibly being TRBD1 (6 bases). Germline V gene sequence: CDR1 SNHLY, CDR2 FYNNEI. This CDR3 comprises 15 residues. V shed 1 base and J shed 3 bases, with 13 bases lying between them. CDR3 sequence reads: CASSEVGGPLYEQYF. For the CDR3, the DNA is TGTGCCAGCAGTGAAGTAGGGGGACCCCTCTACGAGCAGTACTTC. The whole variable domain, remainder taken from reference TRBV2 and TRBJ2-7, is EPEVTQTPSHQVTQMGQEVILRCVPISNHLYFYWYRQILGQKVEFLVSFYNNEISEKSEIFDDQFSVERPDGSNFTLKIRSTKLEDSAMYFCASSEVGGPLYEQYFGPGTRLTVT.

The gene calls are TRBV5-1 and TRBJ1-2; perhaps TRBD1 as D (5 bases). The CDR3 is 15 amino acids. Trimming left V 2 bases short and J 0 bases short, with 11 bases between. CDR1 is SGHRS, CDR2 YFSETQ, per germline. The DNA for the CDR3 is TGCGCCAGCAGCTTTTGGCCAGGGTCTAACTATGGCTACACCTTC. As protein: CASSFWPGSNYGYTF.